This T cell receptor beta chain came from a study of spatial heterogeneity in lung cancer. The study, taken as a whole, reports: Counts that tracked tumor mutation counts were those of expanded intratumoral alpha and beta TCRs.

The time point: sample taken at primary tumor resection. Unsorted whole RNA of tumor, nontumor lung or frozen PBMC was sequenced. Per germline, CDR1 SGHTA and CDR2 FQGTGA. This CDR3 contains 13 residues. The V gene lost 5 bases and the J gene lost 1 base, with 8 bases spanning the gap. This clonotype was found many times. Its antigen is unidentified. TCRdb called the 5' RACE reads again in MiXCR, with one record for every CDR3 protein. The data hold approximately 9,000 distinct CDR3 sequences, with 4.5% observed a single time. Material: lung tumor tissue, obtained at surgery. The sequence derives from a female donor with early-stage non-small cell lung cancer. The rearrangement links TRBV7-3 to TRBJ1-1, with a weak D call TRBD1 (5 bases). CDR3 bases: TGTGCCAGCAGCCGCGACAGGAACACTGAAGCTTTCTTT. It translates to CASSRDRNTEAFF.